A selection of T cell receptor beta chains follows, all from one sample in a study of tumor and adjacent non-tumor tissue in lung cancer. TCRdb redid the calling of the multiplex PCR reads with MiXCR, one entry per CDR3 protein. The data show fewer than 120,000 distinct CDR3 sequences, over 75% seen once. Sequenced: lung tumor tissue. The receptors were gathered from a man aged 70-80 years with non-small cell lung cancer. Both conserved end residues are part of each CDR3. The order of the fields is V gene, J gene, CDR3 protein.

TRBV6-6,TRBJ1-3,CASSTGTGSVYGNTIYF
TRBV20-1,TRBJ1-2,CNATLESLGYYGYIF
TRBV5-1,TRBJ2-7,CARSPPRTGPSSYEQYF
TRBV19,TRBJ2-2,CAINTLTGVAGELFF
TRBV20-1,TRBJ2-7,CSAQPGQTPYEQYF
TRBV11-1,TRBJ2-5,CARSLDRANQETQCF
TRBV10-2,TRBJ2-1,CASKSLGPSSHEQFF
TRBV4-1,TRBJ2-2,CASRARGPSGGPREIGELFF
TRBV5-6,TRBJ2-7,CASSEQIGYKQHF
TRBV5-4,TRBJ1-1,CGSSLDRGNTEAFF